A selection of T cell receptor beta chains follows, all from one sample in a study of T cell responses to AZD1222 COVID-19 vaccine. Clones were sequenced by immunoSEQ multiplex PCR, and TCRdb holds only the in-frame ones, with some missing. The sample shows about 130,000 clones, approximately 94% of them seen only once. Sequenced material: peripheral blood, taken on day 0 of AZD1222 vaccination. All receptors derive from an adult in good health. CDR3s include the opening cysteine and the closing phenylalanine or tryptophan. A D gene is named only where the DNA matches it firmly. A row's size may be missing; if present it is once, few, many or a size class.

d_gene,v_gene,j_gene,abundance,CDR3aa,CDR3nt
.,TRBV27,TRBJ2-5,once,CASSLSRTETQYF,TGTGCCAGCAGTTTATCCCGGACAGAGACCCAGTACTTC
.,TRBV5-4,TRBJ1-2,few,CASSRDRQVEGIYGYTF,TGTGCCAGCAGCCGGGATCGACAGGTAGAGGGGATCTATGGCTACACCTTC
.,TRBV29-1,TRBJ2-2,.,CSVGLQGFGELFF,TGCAGCGTTGGTCTTCAGGGCTTCGGGGAGCTGTTTTTT
.,TRBV13,TRBJ1-1,.,CASSLDGSGAAFF,TGTGCCAGCAGCTTAGATGGGAGTGGGGCGGCTTTCTTT
.,TRBV5-5,TRBJ2-2,.,CASRLRASTGELFF,TGTGCCAGCAGGTTGCGCGCTTCCACCGGGGAGCTGTTTTTT
.,TRBV5-1,TRBJ1-6,.,CASSLAGRHVSPLHF,TGCGCCAGCAGCTTGGCCGGAAGGCATGTCTCACCCCTCCACTTT
.,TRBV19,TRBJ1-2,.,CASRESAAANYGYTF,TGTGCCAGTAGAGAATCGGCGGCGGCTAACTATGGCTACACCTTC
TRBD1,TRBV7-9,TRBJ1-2,.,CASSLEAGGFLGYTF,TGTGCCAGCAGCTTAGAGGCAGGGGGCTTTTTAGGCTACACCTTC
TRBD2,TRBV4-2,TRBJ2-1,few,CASSHQISGGSVVDEQFF,TGTGCCAGCAGCCATCAGATAAGCGGGGGGTCTGTGGTTGATGAGCAGTTCTTC
.,TRBV30,TRBJ2-2,.,CAGARRGAGELFF,TGTGCCGGGGCGAGACGGGGCGCCGGGGAGCTGTTTTTT
.,TRBV6-1,TRBJ1-2,.,CASSDQGLGGYTF,TGTGCCAGCAGTGACCAGGGTTTGGGGGGCTACACCTTC